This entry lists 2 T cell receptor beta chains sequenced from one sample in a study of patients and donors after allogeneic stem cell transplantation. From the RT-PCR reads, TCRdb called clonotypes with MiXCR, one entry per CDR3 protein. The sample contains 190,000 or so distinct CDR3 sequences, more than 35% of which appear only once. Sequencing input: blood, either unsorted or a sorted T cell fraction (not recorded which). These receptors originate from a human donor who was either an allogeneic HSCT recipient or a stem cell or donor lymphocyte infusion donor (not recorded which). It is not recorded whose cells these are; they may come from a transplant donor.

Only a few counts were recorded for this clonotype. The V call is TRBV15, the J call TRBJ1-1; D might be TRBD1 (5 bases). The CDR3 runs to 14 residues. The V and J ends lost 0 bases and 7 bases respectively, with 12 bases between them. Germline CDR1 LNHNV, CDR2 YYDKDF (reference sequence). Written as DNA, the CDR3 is TGTGCCACCAGCAGAGAAGGCAGGGTGGGTGAAGCTTTCTTT. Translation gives CATSREGRVGEAFF.

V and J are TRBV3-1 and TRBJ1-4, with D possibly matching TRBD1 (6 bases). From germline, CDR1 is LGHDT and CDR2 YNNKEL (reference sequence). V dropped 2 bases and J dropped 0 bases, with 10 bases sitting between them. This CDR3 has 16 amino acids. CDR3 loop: CASSQSPGATNEKLFF. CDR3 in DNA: TGTGCCAGCAGCCAATCCCCAGGGGCAACTAATGAAAAACTGTTTTTT.